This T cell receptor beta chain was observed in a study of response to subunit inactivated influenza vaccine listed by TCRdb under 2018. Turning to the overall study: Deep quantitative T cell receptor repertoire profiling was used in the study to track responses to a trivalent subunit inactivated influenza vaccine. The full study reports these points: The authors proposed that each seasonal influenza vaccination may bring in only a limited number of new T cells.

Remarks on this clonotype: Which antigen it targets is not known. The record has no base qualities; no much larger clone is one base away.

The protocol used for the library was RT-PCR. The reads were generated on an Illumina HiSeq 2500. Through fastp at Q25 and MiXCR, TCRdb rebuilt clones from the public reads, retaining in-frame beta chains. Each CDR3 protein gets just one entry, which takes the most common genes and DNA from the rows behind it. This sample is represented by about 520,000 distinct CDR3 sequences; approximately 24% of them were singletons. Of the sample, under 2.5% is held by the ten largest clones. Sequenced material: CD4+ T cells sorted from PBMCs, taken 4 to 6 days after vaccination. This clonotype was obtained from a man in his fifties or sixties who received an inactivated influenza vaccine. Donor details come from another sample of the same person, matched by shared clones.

The DNA sequence is as follows: TGTGCCAGCAGCTTAGTTTCCGGGACAGGGTTCACCGGGGAGCTGTTTTTT. Translated, this gives CASSLVSGTGFTGELFF. Recombination linked TRBV11-2 to TRBJ2-2; TRBD1 aligns with 9 central bases. CDR1 and CDR2 were assigned from the germline V gene as SGHAT and FQNNGV. The CDR3 measures 17 amino acids from cysteine to phenylalanine. The kept DNA is CDR3 alone, 51 bases in frame from the first base. After removal of 1 base from V and 4 bases from J, the junction retains 7 bases not matched to a gene.